This record looks at one T cell receptor (beta chain) sequence and its context. No antigen is known for it. No quality values exist for individual bases; no much larger clone is one base distant. This entry comes from a study of shared clonotypes between healthy human individuals (dated by TCRdb to the early 2020s). With respect to the entire study: Two women and a few men aged 18 to 49 years were included in the cohort. Different laboratories and diverse techniques were used to prepare libraries and sequence TCR repertoires, to increase sequencing depth and limit assay-specific biases. The study deeply sequenced blood TCR repertoires of several healthy adults to estimate repertoire size and the extent of clonotype sharing between individuals. For each donor, CD4 naive and CD4 memory were each given three plates, CD8 naive was given two plates, and CD8 memory was given one plate. Between about 0.8 and 9 billion PBMCs per donor were obtained by leukapheresis.

Overall results and qualifications from the work: Naive subsets generally had larger estimated clonotype richness than memory subsets did. Pairwise subsampling indicated that sequencing depth was expected to affect the degree of clonotype sharing among donors. Only blood was sampled, and tissue TCR repertoires likely differ from those in blood. Because the study included a small number of donors, the genetic and exposure-history diversity represented was limited. Rarefaction of sorted-subset datasets indicated incomplete sequencing despite the large sequencing depth. Higher generation probabilities were observed for clonotypes shared by all four sorted-subset donors than for non-shared clonotypes. Across a few donors, roughly 5% of naive CD4, 3.5% of naive CD8, 2.3% of memory CD4, and roughly 0.4% of memory CD8 clonotypes were shared.

The donors were healthy, HIV-negative adults who had no recently reported acute infections or vaccinations. Every donor was a Caucasian adult residing in Nashville, Tennessee, USA. CD4+ T cells were enriched by magnetic negative selection; naive cells were then positively selected on CD45RA, and the negative fraction formed the memory subset. Blood was obtained by leukapheresis, after which PBMCs were separated by Ficoll-Histopaque density gradient centrifugation and cryopreserved in liquid nitrogen vapor phase. Purity and quantity of every magnetically sorted T cell population were checked by analytical flow cytometry. From each sorted fraction, genomic DNA was isolated and quantified by UV absorbance on a Nanodrop 2000c. TCR CDR3 regions were amplified from genomic DNA by multiplex PCR using the deep immunoSEQ assay. Extracted genomic DNA from each cell subset was distributed evenly across all wells of several immunoSEQ 96-well plates, and each plate was treated as a replicate. For sorted subsets, about 200 ng genomic DNA, equal to approximately 30,000 T cell genomes, was loaded into each replicate PCR. Purified libraries were quantified with a Qubit 3.0 fluorometer, sized on a Bioanalyzer 2100, and re-quantified with the KAPA Library Quantification kit. A separate single-read 150-cycle Illumina NextSeq 550 flow cell was used to sequence each immunoSEQ 96-well plate. As for how the authors treated the data: Because the immunoSEQ output held only junctional sequences and lacked quality scores, the filtering could not match the filtering applied to full-length reads. Sequences were annotated with PyIR, a Python wrapper for IgBLAST v1.9, and V/J genes and CDR3 were assigned using IMGT germline references. Reads were filtered out if the reads had weak V/J assignments (E-value above 1e-6), no CDR3, stop codons, out-of-frame junctions, or ambiguous translated residues. V3J clonotypes were defined by identical inferred V gene, J gene, and CDR3 amino acid sequence. To compute the percentage overlap between repertoires, the number of shared unique clonotypes was divided by the size of the smaller repertoire. RTK rarefaction, the Chao1 estimator, and Recon v2.1 estimates of unobserved clonotypes were used to assess repertoire richness. For all TCRbeta clonotypes obtained by the gDNA method from a few donors, generation probabilities were computed with OLGA. The table comes from immuneACCESS by way of TCRdb, which keeps in-frame sequences with V and J called. Part of the clones is missing from these tables; in studies checked, under half for an unresolved V gene and the rest for unknown reasons. The V and J calls and the clone size are those of that table, but D and trimming were determined from the DNA. The sample contains about 2.4 million clones, 90% to 95% of them found a single time. The ten largest clones represent 0.36% of the sample.

The sequenced sample was naive CD4+ T cells from PBMCs. Sample cell subset or site, as interpreted from the label and publication: CD45RA+ positively selected. The receptor's source is a man between 18 and 29 years old in good health. Some clones in this sample may be carry-over from other donors' samples.

The nucleotides are TGCGCCAGCAGCCCACCTGTGGGGACAGGTGAAGAGACCCAGTACTTC. This sequence encodes CASSPPVGTGEETQYF. The V and J segments used are TRBV5-1 and TRBJ2-5, and 8 bases in between align with TRBD1. Trimming accounts for 4 bases at V and 3 bases at J, while the number of junction bases matched to no gene is 11. There are 16 amino acids in the CDR3, from cysteine to phenylalanine inclusive. Only the CDR3 DNA stays, 48 bases, in frame from base 1. Via the germline V gene, CDR1 is SGHRS and CDR2 YFSETQ.